The rows below give T cell receptor beta chains drawn from one sample of a study of cytomegalovirus exposure and HLA in healthy donors. The data were produced by immunoSEQ multiplex PCR, yet TCRdb's version contains in-frame clones alone and is incomplete. The sample has 150,000 or so clones, more than 70% seen once; the top ten hold roughly 5.9%. Material for sequencing was PBMCs. The receptors here all came from a woman in her thirties or forties in good health and CMV-seropositive. Both conserved end residues are part of each CDR3. The order of the fields is clone size, V gene, J gene, D gene, CDR3 protein, CDR3 DNA. The D gene is left open where the match is weak. Rows give clone size only sometimes, using once, few, many, or a class for an expanded clone.

clone size: -; V gene: TRBV4-2; J gene: TRBJ1-1; D gene: -; CDR3 protein: CASSQDGSGSNTEAFF; CDR3 DNA: TGTGCCAGCAGCCAAGATGGGTCAGGGTCGAACACTGAAGCTTTCTTT
clone size: -; V gene: TRBV7-6; J gene: TRBJ2-1; D gene: -; CDR3 protein: CASSLVPVGATLYNEQFF; CDR3 DNA: TGTGCCAGCAGCTTAGTTCCGGTAGGAGCGACCCTCTACAATGAGCAGTTCTTC
clone size: -; V gene: TRBV27; J gene: TRBJ2-7; D gene: TRBD2; CDR3 protein: CASSSGLPYEQYF; CDR3 DNA: TGTGCCAGCAGCTCGGGACTACCATACGAGCAGTACTTC
clone size: -; V gene: TRBV12-5; J gene: TRBJ2-7; D gene: TRBD2; CDR3 protein: CASGKGLAGGYEQYF; CDR3 DNA: TGTGCTAGTGGTAAGGGACTAGCGGGAGGATACGAGCAGTACTTC
clone size: -; V gene: TRBV5-1; J gene: TRBJ2-4; D gene: -; CDR3 protein: CASSEPGLAKNIQYF; CDR3 DNA: TGCGCCAGCAGCGAACCGGGACTAGCCAAAAACATTCAGTACTTC
clone size: -; V gene: TRBV6-1; J gene: TRBJ1-5; D gene: TRBD1; CDR3 protein: CASSARGQGANQPQHF; CDR3 DNA: TGTGCCAGCAGTGCGAGGGGACAGGGGGCGAATCAGCCCCAGCATTTT
clone size: -; V gene: TRBV25-1; J gene: TRBJ2-3; D gene: TRBD2; CDR3 protein: CASSLGGASTDTQYF; CDR3 DNA: TGTGCCAGCAGTCTGGGAGGGGCTAGCACAGATACGCAGTATTTT
clone size: -; V gene: TRBV5-1; J gene: TRBJ2-3; D gene: TRBD2; CDR3 protein: CASSLLAGGPGDTQYF; CDR3 DNA: TGCGCCAGCAGTTTACTAGCGGGAGGGCCCGGGGATACGCAGTATTTT
clone size: -; V gene: TRBV5-1; J gene: TRBJ1-4; D gene: -; CDR3 protein: CASSLQVATNEKLFF; CDR3 DNA: TGCGCCAGCAGCTTACAGGTGGCAACTAATGAAAAACTGTTTTTT
clone size: -; V gene: TRBV7-6; J gene: TRBJ1-1; D gene: -; CDR3 protein: CASSADPNTEAFF; CDR3 DNA: TGTGCCAGCAGCGCGGATCCGAACACTGAAGCTTTCTTT
clone size: once; V gene: TRBV5-8; J gene: TRBJ2-7; D gene: TRBD2; CDR3 protein: CASSLGVLAGGDEQYF; CDR3 DNA: TGTGCCAGCAGCTTGGGGGTACTAGCGGGAGGCGACGAGCAGTACTTC
clone size: -; V gene: TRBV7-8; J gene: TRBJ1-5; D gene: -; CDR3 protein: CASSTTGLQPQHF; CDR3 DNA: TGTGCCAGCAGCACAACAGGGTTGCAGCCCCAGCATTTT
clone size: -; V gene: TRBV2; J gene: TRBJ2-7; D gene: -; CDR3 protein: CASSEASVAYEQYF; CDR3 DNA: TGTGCCAGCAGTGAAGCCTCAGTGGCCTACGAGCAGTACTTC
clone size: few; V gene: TRBV29-1; J gene: TRBJ1-1; D gene: TRBD1; CDR3 protein: CSVPSDRVGTEAFF; CDR3 DNA: TGCAGCGTTCCTTCGGACAGGGTCGGCACTGAAGCTTTCTTT
clone size: -; V gene: TRBV19; J gene: TRBJ2-7; D gene: TRBD1; CDR3 protein: CASSPLPGQGPHEQYF; CDR3 DNA: TGTGCCAGTAGTCCATTACCGGGACAGGGTCCCCACGAGCAGTACTTC
clone size: -; V gene: TRBV18; J gene: TRBJ1-1; D gene: TRBD1; CDR3 protein: CASSLGQGNMNTEAFF; CDR3 DNA: TGTGCCAGCTCACTGGGACAGGGGAACATGAACACTGAAGCTTTCTTT